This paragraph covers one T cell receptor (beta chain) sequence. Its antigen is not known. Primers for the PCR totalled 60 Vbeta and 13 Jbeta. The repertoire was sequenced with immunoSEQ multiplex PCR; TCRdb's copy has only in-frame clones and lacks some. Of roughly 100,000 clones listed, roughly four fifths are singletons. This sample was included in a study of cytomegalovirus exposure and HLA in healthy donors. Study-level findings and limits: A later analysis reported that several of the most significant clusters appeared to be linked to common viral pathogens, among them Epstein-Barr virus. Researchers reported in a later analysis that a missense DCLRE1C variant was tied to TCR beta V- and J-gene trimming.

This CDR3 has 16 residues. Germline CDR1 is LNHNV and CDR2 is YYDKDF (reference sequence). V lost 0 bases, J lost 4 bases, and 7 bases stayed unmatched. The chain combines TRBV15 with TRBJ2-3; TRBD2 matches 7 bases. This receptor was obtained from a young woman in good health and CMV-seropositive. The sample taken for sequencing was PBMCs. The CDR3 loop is CATSRDVREWADTQYF. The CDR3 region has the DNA TGTGCCACCAGCAGAGATGTGCGGGAGTGGGCAGATACGCAGTATTTT.